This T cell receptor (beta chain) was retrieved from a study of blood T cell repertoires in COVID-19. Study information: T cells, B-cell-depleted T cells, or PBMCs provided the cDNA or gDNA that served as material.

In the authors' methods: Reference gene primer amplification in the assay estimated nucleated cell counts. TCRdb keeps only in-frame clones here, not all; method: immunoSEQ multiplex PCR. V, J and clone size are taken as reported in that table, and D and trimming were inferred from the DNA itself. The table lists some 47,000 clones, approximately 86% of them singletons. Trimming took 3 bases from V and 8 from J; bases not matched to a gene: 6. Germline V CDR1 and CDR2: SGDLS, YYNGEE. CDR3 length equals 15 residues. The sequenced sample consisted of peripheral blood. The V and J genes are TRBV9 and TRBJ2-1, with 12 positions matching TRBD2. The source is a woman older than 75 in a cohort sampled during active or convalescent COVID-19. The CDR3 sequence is CASSGTSGRMDEQFF. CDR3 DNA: TGTGCCAGCAGCGGAACTAGCGGGAGGATGGATGAGCAGTTCTTC.